This TCR beta chain was identified during a study of T-cell memory formation after mild COVID-19. Study-wide results and caveats: The study found balanced CD4/CD8 in clones contracting day 15 to 85 and a CD4+ lean in later expanders. Pre-infection memory contained some responding clones, which suggested that cross-reactive memory had joined.

The CDR3 spans 17 residues. Trimming cost V 2 bases and J 5 bases; bases outside gene matches: 13. Germline CDR1 reads MNHEY; CDR2 reads SVGEGT. This clonotype was counted between two and nine times. The target antigen is unknown. Employing constant-segment primers, 5'RACE generated TCR alpha and TCR beta cDNA libraries bearing sample barcodes and UMIs. Via MiXCR, TCRdb re-called the 5' RACE reads, giving one row per CDR3 protein. The sample lists 150,000 or so distinct CDR3 sequences, approximately 10% occurring once. The receptor was isolated from a man younger than 30 who had mild COVID-19 (a few samples of this study predate the infection). Cell type and time point are not known. Sequencing was performed on PBMCs or a T cell subset sorted from them (not recorded which). V usage is TRBV6-2 or TRBV6-3 and J usage is TRBJ2-3; 7 bases fit TRBD2. CDR3 nucleotides: TGTGCCAGCAGTTACCCCTTTCCGGGGGGTCGTGAAGATACGCAGTATTTT. It specifies CASSYPFPGGREDTQYF.